The 16 T cell receptor beta chains below all came from one sample that was sequenced in a study of blood T cell repertoires in COVID-19. Sequencing was performed with immunoSEQ multiplex PCR; in TCRdb, only in-frame clones are kept and a portion is missing. Among 100,000 or so clones listed, about nine tenths were seen once. Sequenced: peripheral blood. The receptors were sampled from a young man with acute or convalescent COVID-19.

This clone was detected only once. The rearrangement uses TRBV24-1 and TRBJ1-1; D is unclear. Between the trimmed V and J ends, which lost 12 bases and 6 bases, there was a span of 16 bases. The CDR3 totals 12 residues. The germline gives CDR1 KGHDR, CDR2 SFDVKD. The DNA of the CDR3 is TGTGCCCCAGGAGGAACGCAAGCTGAAGCTTTCTTT. Its translation is CAPGGTQAEAFF.

This sequence joins TRBV2 and TRBJ1-1; D is possibly TRBD1 (5 bases). This CDR3 has 15 residues. From germline, CDR1 is SNHLY and CDR2 FYNNEI. V lost 1 base, J lost 0 bases, and 9 bases lay in between. In DNA form, the CDR3 reads TGTGCCAGCAGTGAAGGCAGGGTTGTGAACACTGAAGCTTTCTTT. It is translated as CASSEGRVVNTEAFF.

The chain uses TRBV13 and TRBJ2-5; 11 bases line up with TRBD1. In germline, CDR1 is PRHDT, CDR2 FYEKMQ (reference sequence). V lost 3 bases to trimming and J lost 5 bases; unmatched junction nucleotides: 8. This CDR3 comprises 16 residues. CDR3 sequence: CASSFSTRDRGETQYF. The DNA of the CDR3 is TGTGCCAGCAGCTTCTCTACCCGGGACAGGGGGGAGACCCAGTACTTC.

The sample holds one count of this clone. V gene TRBV6-5 combines with J gene TRBJ2-7; 10 bases are a match to TRBD1. Germline V gives CDR1 MNHEY, CDR2 SVGAGI. The CDR3 extends over 16 amino acids. The ends lost 2 bases at V and 4 bases at J; junction bases unmatched: 8. The CDR3, as DNA: TGTGCCAGCAGTTACCACCAGACAGGGGGCAGATACGAGCAGTACTTC. It yields the protein CASSYHQTGGRYEQYF.

In this sample, this clone turned up once. The genes are TRBV12-5 and TRBJ1-6; 8 bases fit TRBD1. The germline V gene encodes CDR1 LGHNT and CDR2 FRNRAP. V shed 6 bases and J 6 bases; nucleotides not matched to a gene: 4. CDR3 size: 14 residues. CDR3 loop: CASGRQGSNSPLHF. For the CDR3, the DNA is TGTGCTAGTGGAAGACAGGGGAGTAATTCACCCCTCCACTTT.

The chain joins TRBV19 to TRBJ1-1; 9 bases map to TRBD1. CDR3 size: 13 residues. Germline lookup yields CDR1 LNHDA and CDR2 SQIVND (reference sequence). V lost 6 bases and J lost 5; bases outside the gene matches: 4. Here the CDR3 reads CASSSGQGTEAFF. The CDR3 nucleotides read TGTGCCAGTAGCTCGGGACAGGGTACTGAAGCTTTCTTT.

This rearrangement joins TRBV25-1 to TRBJ1-3; TRBD1 aligns across 8 bases. This CDR3 contains 15 residues. Germline V gene data show CDR1 as MGHDK and CDR2 as SYGVNS. The trim removed 3 bases at V and 2 bases at J, leaving 3 bases unmatched. This CDR3 reads CASSDDRGTGNTIYF. CDR3 DNA: TGTGCCAGCAGTGACGACAGGGGAACTGGAAACACCATATATTTT. The variable domain in full, completed from reference TRBV25-1 and TRBJ1-3, reads EADIYQTPRYLVIGTGKKITLECSQTMGHDKMYWYQQDPGMELHLIHYSYGVNSTEKGDLSSESTVSRIRTEHFPLTLESARPSHTSQYLCASSDDRGTGNTIYFGEGSWLTVV.

J is TRBJ2-3 and V is TRBV4-1, with D maybe TRBD2 (7 bases). The CDR3 totals 16 residues. Trimming left V 0 bases short and J 6 bases short, with 16 bases between. Germline V gives CDR1 MGHRA, CDR2 YSYEKL. Here the CDR3 reads CASSQDQVGGGDTQYF. CDR3 nucleotides: TGCGCCAGCAGCCAAGATCAGGTTGGGGGGGGCGATACGCAGTATTTT.

The chain has TRBV3-1 (or the pseudogene TRBV3-2) and TRBJ2-7; 8 bases match TRBD2. In germline, CDR1 is LGHDT, CDR2 YNNKEL (reference sequence). V lost 4 bases and J lost 5; bases outside the gene matches: 10. This CDR3 spans 15 amino acids. The CDR3 protein is CASSLFGDSGNEQYF. The CDR3 DNA sequence: TGTGCCAGCAGCCTCTTCGGGGATAGCGGGAACGAGCAGTACTTC.

The chain couples TRBV19 to TRBJ2-5; 12 positions agree with TRBD2. The CDR3 spans 18 residues. J was trimmed by 4 bases and V by 1 base; bases with no gene match: 10. CDR1 is LNHDA and CDR2 is SQIVND in the germline V gene (reference sequence). DNA of the CDR3: TGTGCCAGTAGTATAGGAACTAGCGGGGGGCCAAATTCAGAGACCCAGTACTTC. Translating it yields CASSIGTSGGPNSETQYF.

V usage is TRBV12-3 or TRBV12-4 and J usage is TRBJ2-2; possibly TRBD1 for D (5 bases). The CDR3 is 12 amino acids. The CDR3, as DNA: TGTGCAGCTGAAGGGGACACCGGGGAGCTGTTTTTT. It codes for CAAEGDTGELFF.

The chain is built from TRBV9 and TRBJ2-3, with D uncertain. Germline values: CDR1 SGDLS, CDR2 YYNGEE. The CDR3 sequence is 15 residues long. Trimming left V 1 base short and J 2 bases short, with 11 bases between. The DNA for the CDR3 is TGTGCCAGCAGCGTACACGGGTCCGTCACAGATACGCAGTATTTT. Translating gives CASSVHGSVTDTQYF.

J is TRBJ1-2 and V is TRBV10-3; the match to TRBD1 covers 9 bases. This CDR3 has 14 amino acids. In germline, CDR1 is ENHRY, CDR2 SYGVKD. V lost 3 bases and J lost 3; bases outside the gene matches: 2. The CDR3: CAISDNRGHYGYTF. DNA of the CDR3: TGTGCCATCAGTGATAACAGGGGGCACTATGGCTACACCTTC.

The chain joins TRBV7-9 to TRBJ1-4; tentatively, D is TRBD1 (5 bases). V was cut by 3 bases and J by 1 base, with 12 bases left in between. Germline assignment: CDR1 SEHNR and CDR2 FQNEAQ (reference sequence). The CDR3 length is 16 residues. The CDR3, as DNA: TGTGCCAGCAGCTTGAAGGGGATCGGAACTAATGAAAAACTGTTTTTT. The encoded protein is CASSLKGIGTNEKLFF.

The CDR3 DNA reads TGTGCCAGCAGCTTAGGACTACCGAACTACGAGCAGTACTTC. It encodes CASSLGLPNYEQYF. The chain joins TRBV7-9 to TRBJ2-7; perhaps TRBD2 as D (5 bases). Germline V gene data show CDR1 as SEHNR and CDR2 as FQNEAQ (reference sequence). V lost 1 base and J lost 3, with 10 bases in between. This CDR3 spans 14 amino acids.

The chain couples TRBV30 to TRBJ1-2; 7 positions agree with TRBD1. Per germline, CDR1 GTSNPN and CDR2 SVGIG (reference sequence). The CDR3 extends over 14 amino acids. V dropped 7 bases and J dropped 8; count of bases not matched to a gene: 16. The CDR3 sequence is CAYISYGTVRGYTF. The CDR3 DNA is TGTGCCTACATTTCCTACGGGACAGTTCGCGGCTACACCTTC. Combining the CDR3 with reference TRBV30 and TRBJ1-2 gives the whole variable domain SQTIHQWPATLVQPVGSPLSLECTVEGTSNPNLYWYRQAAGRGLQLLFYSVGIGQISSEVPQNLSASRPQDRQFILSSKKLLLSDSGFYLCAYISYGTVRGYTFGSGTRLTVV.